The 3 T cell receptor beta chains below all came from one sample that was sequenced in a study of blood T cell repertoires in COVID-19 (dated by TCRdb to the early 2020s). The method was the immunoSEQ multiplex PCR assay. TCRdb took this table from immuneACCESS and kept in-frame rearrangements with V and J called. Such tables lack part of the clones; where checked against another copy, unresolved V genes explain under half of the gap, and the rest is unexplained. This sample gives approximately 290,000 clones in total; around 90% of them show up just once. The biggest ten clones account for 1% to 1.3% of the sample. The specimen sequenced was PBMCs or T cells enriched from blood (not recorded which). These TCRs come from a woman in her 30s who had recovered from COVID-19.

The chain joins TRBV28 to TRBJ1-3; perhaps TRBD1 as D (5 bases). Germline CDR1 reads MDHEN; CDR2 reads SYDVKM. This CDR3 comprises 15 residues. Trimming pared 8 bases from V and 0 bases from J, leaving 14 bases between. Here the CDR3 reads CASAPGVTSGNTIYF. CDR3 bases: TGTGCCAGCGCCCCGGGGGTAACCTCTGGAAACACCATATATTTT.

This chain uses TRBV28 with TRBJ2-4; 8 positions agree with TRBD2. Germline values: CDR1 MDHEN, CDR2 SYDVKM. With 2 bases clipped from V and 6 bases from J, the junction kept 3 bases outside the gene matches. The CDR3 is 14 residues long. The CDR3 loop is CASSLGTSRNIQYF. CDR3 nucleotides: TGTGCCAGCAGTTTAGGGACTAGTAGAAACATTCAGTACTTC.

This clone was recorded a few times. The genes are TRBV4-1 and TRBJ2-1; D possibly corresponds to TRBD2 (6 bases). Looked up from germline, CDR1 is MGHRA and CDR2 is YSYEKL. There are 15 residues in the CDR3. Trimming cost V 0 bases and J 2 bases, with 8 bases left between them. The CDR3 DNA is TGCGCCAGCAGCCAAGATAGCGGTACCTACAATGAGCAGTTCTTC. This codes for CASSQDSGTYNEQFF.